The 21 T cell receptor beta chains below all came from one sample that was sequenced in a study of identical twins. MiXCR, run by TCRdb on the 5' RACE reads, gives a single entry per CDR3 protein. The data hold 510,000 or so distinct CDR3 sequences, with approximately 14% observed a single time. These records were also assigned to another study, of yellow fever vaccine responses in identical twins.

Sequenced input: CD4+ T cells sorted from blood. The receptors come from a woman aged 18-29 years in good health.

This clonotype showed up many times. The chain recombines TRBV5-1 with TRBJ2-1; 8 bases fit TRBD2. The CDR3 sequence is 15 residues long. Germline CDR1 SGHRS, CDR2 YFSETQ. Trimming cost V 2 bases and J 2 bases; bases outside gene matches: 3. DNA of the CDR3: TGCGCCAGCAGCTTAGCGGGAGACACCTACAATGAGCAGTTCTTC. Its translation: CASSLAGDTYNEQFF.

CDR3 bases: TGTGCCAGCAGCCAAGGACAGTCCTCCTACGAGCAGTACTTC. It specifies CASSQGQSSYEQYF. This chain joins TRBV3-1 and TRBJ2-7; D perhaps matches TRBD1 (5 bases). Germline V gene data show CDR1 as LGHDT and CDR2 as YNNKEL (reference sequence). The CDR3 consists of 14 residues. V was pared by 1 base and J by 0 bases, with 7 bases between.

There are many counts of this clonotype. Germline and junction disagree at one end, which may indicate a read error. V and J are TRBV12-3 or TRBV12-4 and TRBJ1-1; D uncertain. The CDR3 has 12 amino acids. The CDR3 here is CASSLGSVTVIF. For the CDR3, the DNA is TGTGCCAGCAGTTTGGGCAGCGTAACGGTGATCTTT.

CDR3 sequence reads: CASSKGEGSSYEQYF. The CDR3 DNA reads as TGTGCCAGCAGCAAAGGGGAGGGTAGCTCCTACGAGCAGTACTTC. The chain employs TRBV21-1 and TRBJ2-7; the D call in the table, TRBD2, was not verified against the DNA. TRBV21-1 is shown as a pseudogene. The CDR3 covers 15 residues.

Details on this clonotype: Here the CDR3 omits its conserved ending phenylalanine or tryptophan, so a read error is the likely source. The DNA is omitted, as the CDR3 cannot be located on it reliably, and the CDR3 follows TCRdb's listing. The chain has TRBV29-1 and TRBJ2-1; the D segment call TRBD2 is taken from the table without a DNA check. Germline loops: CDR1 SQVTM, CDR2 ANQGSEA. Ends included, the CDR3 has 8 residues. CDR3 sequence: CSARTSVV.

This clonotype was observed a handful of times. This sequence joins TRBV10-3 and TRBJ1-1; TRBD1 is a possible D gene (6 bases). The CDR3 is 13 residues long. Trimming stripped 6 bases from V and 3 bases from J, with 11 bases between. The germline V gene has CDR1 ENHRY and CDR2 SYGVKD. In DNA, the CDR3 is TGTGCCATCAGGAGAGGGGGGGACACTGAAGCTTTCTTT. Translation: CAIRRGGDTEAFF.

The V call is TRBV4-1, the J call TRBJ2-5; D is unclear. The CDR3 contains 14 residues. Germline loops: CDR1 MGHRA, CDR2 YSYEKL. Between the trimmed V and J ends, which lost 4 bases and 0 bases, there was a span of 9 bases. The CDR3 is CASSPRADQETQYF. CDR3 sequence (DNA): TGCGCCAGCAGCCCCCGTGCTGACCAAGAGACCCAGTACTTC.

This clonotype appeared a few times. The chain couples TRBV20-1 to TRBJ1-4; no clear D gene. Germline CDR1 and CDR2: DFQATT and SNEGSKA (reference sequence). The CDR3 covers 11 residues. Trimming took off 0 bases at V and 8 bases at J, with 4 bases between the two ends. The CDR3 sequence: CSARDREKLFF. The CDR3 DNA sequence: TGCAGTGCTAGAGATCGCGAAAAACTGTTTTTT.

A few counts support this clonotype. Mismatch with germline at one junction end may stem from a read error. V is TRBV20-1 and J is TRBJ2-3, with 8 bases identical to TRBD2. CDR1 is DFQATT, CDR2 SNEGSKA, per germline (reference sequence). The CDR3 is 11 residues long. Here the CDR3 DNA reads TGCAGTGCCCGGGGTAGCGGGAAAATGAATTTT. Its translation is CSARGSGKMNF.

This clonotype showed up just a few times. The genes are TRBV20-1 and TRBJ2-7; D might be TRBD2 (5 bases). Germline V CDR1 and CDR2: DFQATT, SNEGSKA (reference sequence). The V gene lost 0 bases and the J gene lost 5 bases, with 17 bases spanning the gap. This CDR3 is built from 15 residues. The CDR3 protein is CSARDPYTRTHEQYF. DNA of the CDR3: TGCAGTGCTAGAGATCCCTACACTAGGACCCACGAGCAGTACTTC.

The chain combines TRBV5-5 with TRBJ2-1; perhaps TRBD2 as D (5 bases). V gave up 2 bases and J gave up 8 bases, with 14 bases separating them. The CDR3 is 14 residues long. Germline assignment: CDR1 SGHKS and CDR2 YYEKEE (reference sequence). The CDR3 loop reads CASSFLDERDEQFF. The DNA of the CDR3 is TGTGCCAGCAGCTTCCTGGACGAGAGGGATGAGCAGTTCTTC.

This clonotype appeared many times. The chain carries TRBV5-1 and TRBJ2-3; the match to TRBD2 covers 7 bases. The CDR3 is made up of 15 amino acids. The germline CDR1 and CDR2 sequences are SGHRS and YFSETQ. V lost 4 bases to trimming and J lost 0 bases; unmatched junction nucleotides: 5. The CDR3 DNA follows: TGCGCCAGCAGCCGGCCTAGCGGAAGCACAGATACGCAGTATTTT. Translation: CASSRPSGSTDTQYF. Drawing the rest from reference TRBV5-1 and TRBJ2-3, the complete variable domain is KAGVTQTPRYLIKTRGQQVTLSCSPISGHRSVSWYQQTPGQGLQFLFEYFSETQRNKGNFPGRFSGRQFSNSRSEMNVSTLELGDSALYLCASSRPSGSTDTQYFGPGTRLTVL.

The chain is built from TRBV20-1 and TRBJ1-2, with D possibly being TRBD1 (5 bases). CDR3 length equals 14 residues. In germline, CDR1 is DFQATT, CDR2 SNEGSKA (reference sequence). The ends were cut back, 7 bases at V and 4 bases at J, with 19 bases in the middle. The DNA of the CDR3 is TGCAGTGACAGAGATCAGGGTTTTGGCTATGGCTACACCTTC. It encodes CSDRDQGFGYGYTF.

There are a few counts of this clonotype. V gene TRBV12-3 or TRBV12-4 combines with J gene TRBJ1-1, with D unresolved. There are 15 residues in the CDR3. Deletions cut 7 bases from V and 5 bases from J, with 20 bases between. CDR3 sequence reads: CASTPSPFRYTEAFF. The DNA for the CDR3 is TGTGCCAGCACCCCAAGCCCCTTTAGGTATACTGAAGCTTTCTTT.

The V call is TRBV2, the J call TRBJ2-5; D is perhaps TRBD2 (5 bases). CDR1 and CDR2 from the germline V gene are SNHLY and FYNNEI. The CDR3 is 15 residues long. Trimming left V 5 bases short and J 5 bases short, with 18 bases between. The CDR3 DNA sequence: TGTGCCAGCAGTCACGATCTCCGGGGTAGTGAGACCCAGTACTTC. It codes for CASSHDLRGSETQYF.

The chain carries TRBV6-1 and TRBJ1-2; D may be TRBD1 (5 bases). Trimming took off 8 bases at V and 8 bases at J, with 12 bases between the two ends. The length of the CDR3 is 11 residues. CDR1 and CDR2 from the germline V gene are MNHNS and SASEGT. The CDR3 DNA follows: TGTGCCAGCCGCCTCAGGGAAGGCTACACCTTC. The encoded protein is CASRLREGYTF.

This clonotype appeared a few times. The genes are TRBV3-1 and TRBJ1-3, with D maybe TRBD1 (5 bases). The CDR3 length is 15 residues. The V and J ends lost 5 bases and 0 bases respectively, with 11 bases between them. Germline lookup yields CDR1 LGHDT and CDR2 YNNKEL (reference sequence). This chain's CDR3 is CASSSTGISGNTIYF. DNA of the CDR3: TGTGCCAGCAGCTCCACAGGAATCTCTGGAAACACCATATATTTT.

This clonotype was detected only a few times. The CDR3 DNA is TGCAGTGCTCGCCGGGGGGGGACCCAAGAGACCCAGTACTTC. This translates into CSARRGGTQETQYF. V gene TRBV20-1 combines with J gene TRBJ2-5, with TRBD2 matching over 8 bases. With 5 bases clipped from V and 1 base from J, the junction kept 6 bases outside the gene matches. Per the germline V gene, CDR1 is DFQATT and CDR2 is SNEGSKA (reference sequence). The CDR3 is 14 amino acids.

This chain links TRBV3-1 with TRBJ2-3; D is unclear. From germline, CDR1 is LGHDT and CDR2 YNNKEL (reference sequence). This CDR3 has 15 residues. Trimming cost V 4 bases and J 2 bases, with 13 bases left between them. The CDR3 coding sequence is TGTGCCAGCAGCCGAGCCCTTCTCCCCACAGATACGCAGTATTTT. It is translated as CASSRALLPTDTQYF.

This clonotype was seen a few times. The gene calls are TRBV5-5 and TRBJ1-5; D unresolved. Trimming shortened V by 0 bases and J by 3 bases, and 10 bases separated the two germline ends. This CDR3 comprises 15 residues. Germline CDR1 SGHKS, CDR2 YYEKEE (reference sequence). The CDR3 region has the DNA TGTGCCAGCAGCTTGGATCCACAGCCCAATCAGCCCCAGCATTTT. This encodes CASSLDPQPNQPQHF.

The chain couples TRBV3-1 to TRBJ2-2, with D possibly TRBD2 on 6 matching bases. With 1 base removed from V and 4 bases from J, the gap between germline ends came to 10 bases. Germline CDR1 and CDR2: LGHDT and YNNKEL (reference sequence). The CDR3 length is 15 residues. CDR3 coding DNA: TGTGCCAGCAGCCAAGGGCGCGGGACCACCGGGGAGCTGTTTTTT. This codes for CASSQGRGTTGELFF. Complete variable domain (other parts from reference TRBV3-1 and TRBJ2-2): DTAVSQTPKYLVTQMGNDKSIKCEQNLGHDTMYWYKQDSKKFLKIMFSYNNKELIINETVPNRFSPKSPDKAHLNLHINSLELGDSAVYFCASSQGRGTTGELFFGEGSRLTVL.